The present T cell receptor (beta chain) was sequenced within a study of T cells after yellow fever vaccination. It was through 5'RACE template switching that TCR cDNA was made, with a universal primer site and UMIs added. TCRdb reprocessed the 5' RACE reads via MiXCR and lists one record per CDR3 protein. This sample has about 73,000 distinct CDR3 sequences, with around 7.7% found just once. Germline V gives CDR1 LGHNA, CDR2 YSLEER. Trimming removed 1 base from V and 7 bases from J, with 14 bases in between. This CDR3 has 15 residues. Points on this clonotype: Its antigen is unknown.

Regarding the study as a whole: At around 95% for CD4 and approximately 88% for CD8, most primary-vaccination clones showed up again after the booster. CD4 and CD8 compartments shared a small share of clonotypes. Weaker overall was a secondary response that nonetheless peaked faster, on day 5 versus 15.

The sample here was CD8+ T cells sorted from PBMCs, taken on the day of the yellow fever booster vaccination. This chain uses TRBV4-3 with TRBJ2-1; D gene uncertain. The clonotype was recovered from a man aged 25 to 40 who received the YFV17D yellow fever vaccine. CDR3 DNA sequence: TGCGCCAGCAGCCAAGCTGCCAGTCATACGAATGAGCAGTTCTTC. Its protein is CASSQAASHTNEQFF.